Listed below are T cell receptor beta chains from one sample, sequenced in a study of blood T cell repertoires in COVID-19. The table came from immunoSEQ multiplex PCR; TCRdb's copy has only in-frame clones and leaves some out. The sample has 110,000 to 150,000 clones, over 80% seen once; the top ten hold around 1.6%. Input material: peripheral blood. The receptors were sampled from a human donor in a cohort sampled during active COVID-19. Both conserved end residues are part of each CDR3. The order of the fields is V gene, J gene, D gene, clone size, CDR3 DNA, CDR3 protein. A D gene is named only where the DNA matches it firmly. Some rows have no size entry. The others give once, few or many, or a class for an expanded clone.

TRBV14,TRBJ2-5,-,-,TGTGCCAGCAGCCAAGGATCGGGGGGCGTAGGGACCCAGTACTTC,CASSQGSGGVGTQYF
TRBV11-2,TRBJ1-4,-,-,TGTGCCAGCAGCTTGCGTCAGGGCTTTAATGAAAAACTGTTTTTT,CASSLRQGFNEKLFF
TRBV6-1,TRBJ1-1,TRBD1,few,TGTGCCAGCAGTGCCCGGGGAGACAGGGAGAACACTGAAGCTTTCTTT,CASSARGDRENTEAFF
TRBV6-5,TRBJ2-1,TRBD1,-,TGTGCCAGCAGTTACTCCACAGGGGCCCCCTACAATGAGCAGTTCTTC,CASSYSTGAPYNEQFF
TRBV29-1,TRBJ2-1,TRBD2,-,TGCAGCGTAGTCGGACTAGCGGACTACAATGAGCAGTTCTTC,CSVVGLADYNEQFF
TRBV29-1,TRBJ1-1,-,once,TGCAGCGTTGGGCAGAACACTGAAGCTTTCTTT,CSVGQNTEAFF
TRBV19,TRBJ2-1,TRBD2,-,TGTGCCAGTAGTATGCCCCAGGGCGGGAGGCAGAATGAGCAGTTCTTC,CASSMPQGGRQNEQFF
TRBV12-3/TRBV12-4,TRBJ1-3,-,-,TGTGCCAGCAGTTTAGAACTTAGAAACACCATATATTTT,CASSLELRNTIYF
TRBV5-4,TRBJ2-7,-,-,TGTGCCACCCGACGGGGATCTGTCCCGACTTTACAGTACTTC,CATRRGSVPTLQYF
TRBV6-5,TRBJ2-2,TRBD1,-,TGTGCCAGCAGGGGGGACAGGGGCAACACCGGGGAGCTGTTTTTT,CASRGDRGNTGELFF
TRBV5-4,TRBJ2-2,-,-,TGTGCCAGCAGCCCTCGAGGGGGGGCGAACACCGGGGAGCTGTTTTTT,CASSPRGGANTGELFF
TRBV4-1,TRBJ2-2,TRBD2,many,TGCGCCAGCAGACCAACTAGCGGGAGGGCCTCGGACGGGGAGCTGTTTTTT,CASRPTSGRASDGELFF
TRBV25-1,TRBJ2-1,TRBD2,-,TGTGCCAGCAGTGAAAGCGGGAGTAGATTTGAGCAGTTCTTC,CASSESGSRFEQFF
TRBV11-3,TRBJ2-1,TRBD2,-,TGTGCCAGCAGCTTAGGCCTAGCGGGCCTCGAGCAGTTCTTC,CASSLGLAGLEQFF
TRBV20-1,TRBJ2-7,TRBD2,-,TGCAGCCCGGGGGGTCATCACGAGCAGTACTTC,CSPGGHHEQYF
TRBV6-5,TRBJ1-6,-,-,TGTGCCAGCAGCGCCCTTGGGGCTAGTAATTCACCCCTCCACTTT,CASSALGASNSPLHF
TRBV19,TRBJ1-5,TRBD1,-,TGTGCCAGTAGTATAGGTCACAGGGGGCGCGGTCAGCCCCAGCATTTT,CASSIGHRGRGQPQHF
TRBV7-2,TRBJ2-1,TRBD2,few,TGTGCCAGCACTCCGGCAAGGCGGGAGGGCCGAGGCAATGAGCAGTTCTTC,CASTPARREGRGNEQFF
TRBV13,TRBJ2-6,-,-,TGTGCCAGCAGCCTAGATCTGTCTGGGGCCAACGTCCTGACTTTC,CASSLDLSGANVLTF
TRBV13,TRBJ2-7,TRBD2,-,TGTGCCAGCAGCTGGACTAGCGGGTACGAGCAGTACTTC,CASSWTSGYEQYF
TRBV29-1,TRBJ1-2,-,-,TGCAGCGTTGTAACGGCAGGGAATGGCTACACCTTC,CSVVTAGNGYTF
TRBV7-2,TRBJ1-2,-,-,TGTGCCAGCAGCTTAGATGGGGGGGGAAACTATGGCTACACCTTC,CASSLDGGGNYGYTF
TRBV7-3,TRBJ2-1,TRBD2,-,TGTGCCAGCAGCTGGACTAGCGGGGCCTACAATGAGCAGTTCTTC,CASSWTSGAYNEQFF
TRBV23-1,TRBJ2-7,TRBD2,once,TGCGCCAGCAGTCAATCCTGGCGGGGGAGCTCCTACGAGCAGTACTTC,CASSQSWRGSSYEQYF
TRBV4-3,TRBJ1-1,TRBD1,few,TGCGCCAGCAGCCGATTTGCCGGGACAGGGTCTTCTGAAGCTTTCTTT,CASSRFAGTGSSEAFF
TRBV29-1,TRBJ1-1,-,once,TGCAGCGCTGTCCCCATACATACGAACACTGAAGCTTTCTTT,CSAVPIHTNTEAFF
TRBV19,TRBJ1-3,-,once,TGTGCCAGTAGTAGCCTCACAGGGCTATCTGGAAACACCATATATTTT,CASSSLTGLSGNTIYF
TRBV3-1/TRBV3-2,TRBJ2-7,TRBD1,-,TGTGCCAGCAGCCACCCCTGGACAGGAATTACCTACGAGCAGTACTTC,CASSHPWTGITYEQYF
TRBV2,TRBJ1-1,-,once,TGTGCCAGCGCAGGGCTAAACACTGAAGCTTTCTTT,CASAGLNTEAFF
TRBV15,TRBJ2-7,TRBD1,-,TGTGCCACCAGCATAGACAGGGGGTCCTACGAGCAGTACTTC,CATSIDRGSYEQYF